The 8 T cell receptor beta chains below come from one sample, sequenced in a study of blood T cell repertoires in COVID-19. Here immunoSEQ multiplex PCR was the method, and the copy in TCRdb shows in-frame clones only, minus some. There are 160,000 or so clones in the sample; 79% occur only once, and around 8.1% lies in the top ten. The specimen was peripheral blood. The receptors originated from a woman aged 55-69 years with COVID-19, enrolled during active disease.

This clone has only one observation. The chain carries TRBV5-1 and TRBJ1-2, with D possibly being TRBD1 (6 bases). V lost 0 bases and J 5 bases, leaving 8 bases between the germline ends. Per germline, CDR1 SGHRS and CDR2 YFSETQ. This CDR3 has 13 amino acids. CDR3 nucleotide sequence: TGCGCCAGCAGCTTGGATACAGGGTATGGCTACACCTTC. It encodes CASSLDTGYGYTF.

The chain uses TRBV9 and TRBJ2-3; D may be TRBD1 (6 bases). CDR1 and CDR2 from the germline V gene are SGDLS and YYNGEE. CDR3 length: 18 amino acids. Deletions cut 4 bases from V and 4 bases from J, with 25 bases between. CDR3 sequence reads: CASSPPLGVGPGADTQYF. CDR3 coding DNA: TGTGCCAGCAGCCCTCCCCTGGGGGTGGGCCCAGGGGCAGATACGCAGTATTTT.

The chain carries TRBV4-1 and TRBJ2-3, with 12 bases that match TRBD2. Trimming at V came to 9 bases and at J to 4 bases, leaving 11 bases not matched to a gene. This CDR3 is 16 amino acids long. From germline, CDR1 is MGHRA and CDR2 YSYEKL. The CDR3 DNA is TGCGCCAGACTAGCGGGAGGTGATGTTGTTGCAGATACGCAGTATTTT. This encodes CARLAGGDVVADTQYF.

This chain links TRBV27 with TRBJ2-7; tentative D call: TRBD1 (6 bases). Germline-derived CDR1 and CDR2 are MNHEY and SMNVEV (reference sequence). This CDR3 is 14 amino acids long. V lost 4 bases to trimming and J lost 3 bases, with 13 bases between them. CDR3 nucleotide sequence: TGTGCCAGCAGTTCCATCTCAGGGGTCTACGAGCAGTACGTC. Translation gives CASSSISGVYEQYV.

The CDR3 DNA sequence: TGTGCCAGCAGCTTAGTTCGTTACTACGAGCAGTACGTC. Encoded protein: CASSLVRYYEQYV. V and J are TRBV11-2 and TRBJ2-7; D not certain. The CDR3 length is 13 residues. CDR1 SGHAT and CDR2 FQNNGV come from the germline V gene. Trimming took off 1 base at V and 3 bases at J, with 7 bases between the two ends.

The chain recombines TRBV18 with TRBJ2-7, with D uncertain. The CDR3 totals 13 residues. Germline assignment: CDR1 KGHSH and CDR2 LQKENI. The V end lost 3 bases, the J end lost 2 bases, and 8 bases lay between the germline ends. The CDR3 protein is CASSPGRPYEQYV. CDR3 in DNA: TGTGCCAGCTCACCGGGCCGGCCCTACGAGCAGTACGTC.

The chain recombines TRBV19 with TRBJ2-3, with 15 bases lining up with TRBD2. Germline V CDR1 and CDR2: LNHDA, SQIVND (reference sequence). With 8 bases clipped from V and 2 bases from J, the junction kept 5 bases outside the gene matches. The CDR3 spans 16 residues. CDR3 sequence: CASGTSGRRDTDTQYF. DNA of the CDR3: TGTGCCAGTGGGACTAGCGGGAGGAGGGACACAGATACGCAGTATTTT.

V usage is TRBV3-1 (or the pseudogene TRBV3-2) and J usage is TRBJ2-1; 9 bases fit TRBD2. The CDR3 runs 15 residues. V was pared by 4 bases and J by 1 base, with 2 bases of the junction left unmatched. Germline V gene sequence: CDR1 LGHDT, CDR2 YNNKEL (reference sequence). CDR3 region: CASSRLAGSYNEQFF. The DNA of the CDR3 is TGTGCCAGCAGCCGCCTAGCGGGGTCCTACAATGAGCAGTTCTTC.